The next 15 T cell receptor beta chains were all read from a single sample in a study of identical twins. TCRdb re-called the 5' RACE reads with MiXCR, one entry per CDR3 protein. The data contain fewer than 900,000 distinct CDR3 sequences, about 18% of them singletons. Separately, the same data were catalogued under a study of T cells expressing NK-cell markers.

What was sequenced was PBMCs. The receptors shown here come from a woman between 18 and 30 years old in good health.

This clonotype was seen repeatedly, ten times or more. This rearrangement joins TRBV14 to TRBJ2-2, with D possibly being TRBD1 (5 bases). The CDR3 has 14 amino acids. The germline gives CDR1 SGHDN, CDR2 FVKESK. With 6 bases removed from V and 1 base from J, the gap between germline ends came to 9 bases. The CDR3 nucleotides are TGTGCCAGCAGTCGCAGGGTGAACACCGGGGAGCTGTTTTTT. Translation gives CASSRRVNTGELFF.

This clonotype was picked up a small number of times. V usage is TRBV5-6 and J usage is TRBJ2-3; D unresolved. Germline CDR1 is SGHDT and CDR2 is YYEEEE. The ends were cut back, 3 bases at V and 4 bases at J, with 6 bases in the middle. This CDR3 is 12 amino acids long. CDR3 coding DNA: TGTGCCAGCAGCTGGTCGTCAGATACGCAGTATTTT. Translating it yields CASSWSSDTQYF.

The chain carries TRBV5-1 and TRBJ2-5; D possibly corresponds to TRBD2 (6 bases). Trimming pared 0 bases from V and 4 bases from J, leaving 10 bases between. The CDR3 spans 14 residues. Germline V gives CDR1 SGHRS, CDR2 YFSETQ. As DNA, the CDR3 is TGCGCCAGCAGCTTGGGTTCCGGGAGAGAGACCCAGTACTTC. Protein sequence: CASSLGSGRETQYF. Using reference TRBV5-1 and TRBJ2-5 for the parts outside the CDR3, the full variable domain is KAGVTQTPRYLIKTRGQQVTLSCSPISGHRSVSWYQQTPGQGLQFLFEYFSETQRNKGNFPGRFSGRQFSNSRSEMNVSTLELGDSALYLCASSLGSGRETQYFGPGTRLLVL.

The chain has TRBV20-1 and TRBJ1-5; the D gene is possibly TRBD1 (5 bases). V was pared by 6 bases and J by 6 bases, with 15 bases between. Per germline, CDR1 DFQATT and CDR2 SNEGSKA (reference sequence). The CDR3 is 13 residues long. In DNA, the CDR3 is TGCAGTGCCCGCCGGGCCGGGGCTCAGCCCCAGCATTTT. Translating gives CSARRAGAQPQHF.

Many counts were recorded for this clonotype. The chain couples TRBV2 to TRBJ2-3, with D uncertain. The CDR3 has 12 residues. Trimming took off 6 bases at V and 4 bases at J, with 8 bases between the two ends. Germline V gene data show CDR1 as SNHLY and CDR2 as FYNNEI. The CDR3 nucleotides are TGTGCCAGCAGGGGCGGCCCAGATACGCAGTATTTT. This translates into CASRGGPDTQYF. The full variable domain, in which reference TRBV2 and TRBJ2-3 provide the parts outside the CDR3, is EPEVTQTPSHQVTQMGQEVILRCVPISNHLYFYWYRQILGQKVEFLVSFYNNEISEKSEIFDDQFSVERPDGSNFTLKIRSTKLEDSAMYFCASRGGPDTQYFGPGTRLTVL.

V is TRBV5-1 and J is TRBJ1-2; 9 bases line up with TRBD1. There are 15 residues in the CDR3. Germline V CDR1 and CDR2: SGHRS, YFSETQ. With 4 bases clipped from V and 8 bases from J, the junction kept 12 bases outside the gene matches. CDR3 DNA: TGCGCCAGCAGCGACCTTACCACAGGGGGCGCCGGCTACACCTTC. This codes for CASSDLTTGGAGYTF.

This clonotype was observed many times. The gene calls are TRBV20-1 and TRBJ1-5; D may be TRBD1 (5 bases). Looked up from germline, CDR1 is DFQATT and CDR2 is SNEGSKA (reference sequence). V was shortened by 3 bases and J by 5 bases, with 20 bases between the two germline ends. This CDR3 is built from 16 residues. CDR3 residues: CSASRGGGVRDQPQHF. For the CDR3, the DNA is TGCAGTGCTAGCCGTGGCGGGGGAGTGAGGGATCAGCCCCAGCATTTT.

This clonotype occurred many times. A junction boundary mismatches the germline segment, possibly from a read error. This rearrangement joins TRBV5-1 to TRBJ2-5, with D tentatively TRBD1 or TRBD2 (5 bases each). Germline V gene data show CDR1 as SGHRS and CDR2 as YFSETQ. The CDR3 has 14 residues. The CDR3 reads CASSLERGQETQYF. For the CDR3, the DNA is TGTGCCAGCAGTTTAGAGAGGGGCCAAGAGACCCAGTACTTC.

This clonotype showed up just a few times. The CDR3 spells CASSQDWRVTQYF. The CDR3 DNA is TGTGCCAGCAGCCAAGATTGGCGGGTGACCCAGTACTTC. The chain has TRBV14 and TRBJ2-5; tentatively, D is TRBD2 (5 bases). The CDR3 runs 13 residues. Trimming took 0 bases from V and 7 from J, leaving 9 bases between them. Germline-derived CDR1 and CDR2 are SGHDN and FVKESK.

This clonotype was counted a few times. This chain links TRBV12-3 or TRBV12-4 with TRBJ1-1; maybe TRBD1 (5 bases). The V gene lost 3 bases and the J gene lost 4 bases, with 12 bases spanning the gap. The CDR3 sequence is 14 residues long. The CDR3 loop reads CASSLGRLATEAFF. DNA for the CDR3: TGTGCCAGCAGTTTGGGGCGCCTGGCCACTGAAGCTTTCTTT.

A few counts support this clonotype. In DNA form, the CDR3 reads TGCAGTGCTATCCGGGACAGGCTAAACAATGAGCAGTTCTTC. Translation: CSAIRDRLNNEQFF. This chain uses TRBV20-1 with TRBJ2-1; TRBD1 agrees at 8 bases. The CDR3 length is 14 residues. Germline trimming cut 4 bases from V and 5 bases from J; bases unmatched to any gene: 7. Germline values: CDR1 DFQATT, CDR2 SNEGSKA (reference sequence).

V gene TRBV20-1 combines with J gene TRBJ1-5, with 7 bases identical to TRBD1. The length of the CDR3 is 15 residues. Trimming at V came to 1 base and at J to 5 bases, leaving 8 bases not matched to a gene. Germline V gene sequence: CDR1 DFQATT, CDR2 SNEGSKA (reference sequence). Here the CDR3 reads CSARAVQGFDQPQHF. CDR3 sequence (DNA): TGCAGTGCTAGAGCGGTACAGGGGTTCGATCAGCCCCAGCATTTT.

The gene calls are TRBV7-9 and TRBJ1-4; no clear D gene. V lost 1 base and J lost 4, with 10 bases in between. The CDR3 totals 15 residues. The germline V gene has CDR1 SEHNR and CDR2 FQNEAQ (reference sequence). CDR3 sequence: CASSLVVGINEKLFF. The CDR3 region has the DNA TGTGCCAGCAGCTTAGTGGTCGGGATTAATGAAAAACTGTTTTTT.

V gene TRBV12-3 or TRBV12-4 combines with J gene TRBJ2-2, with TRBD2 matching over 9 bases. The junction had 12 bases not matched to a gene; V was cut back by 5 bases and J by 8 bases. The CDR3 has 16 residues. For the CDR3, the DNA is TGTGCCAGCAGTGGCCTCCCAGCGGGAGGACGGGGGGAGCTGTTTTTT. It specifies CASSGLPAGGRGELFF.

The chain is built from TRBV10-3 and TRBJ2-1; D gene unclear. The CDR3 is made up of 15 amino acids. Germline loops: CDR1 ENHRY, CDR2 SYGVKD. V lost 8 bases to trimming and J lost 2 bases, with 16 bases between them. The CDR3 reads CAIGLLHGPYNEQFF. The DNA for the CDR3 is TGTGCCATCGGGCTGTTGCATGGCCCCTACAATGAGCAGTTCTTC.